These T cell receptor beta chains were read from a single sample in a study of control samples from healthy donors and cancer patients. The assay was immunoSEQ multiplex PCR, and TCRdb's table has in-frame clones only and misses some. The sample records over 120,000 clones, 90% to 95% being singletons. Sequencing input: PBMCs. The origin of the receptors is a man in his 60s with colorectal cancer. The CDR3 runs from the conserved cysteine through the conserved F or W. D genes are given only for firm matches. Only part of the rows carry a size: once, few, many, or a class if the clone is expanded.

j_gene: TRBJ1-2
abundance: .
v_gene: TRBV6-2/TRBV6-3
d_gene: .
CDR3aa: CASRWTNYGYTF
CDR3nt: TGTGCCAGCCGTTGGACTAACTATGGCTACACCTTC

j_gene: TRBJ1-1
abundance: .
v_gene: TRBV2
d_gene: TRBD1
CDR3aa: CAGGQSLTEAFF
CDR3nt: TGTGCCGGGGGACAGAGCCTCACTGAAGCTTTCTTT

j_gene: TRBJ1-3
abundance: .
v_gene: TRBV9
d_gene: .
CDR3aa: CASAKGSGNTIYF
CDR3nt: TGTGCCAGCGCGAAGGGCTCTGGAAACACCATATATTTT

j_gene: TRBJ1-6
abundance: .
v_gene: TRBV29-1
d_gene: TRBD1
CDR3aa: CSVHLGGQNNSPLHF
CDR3nt: TGCAGCGTCCACTTGGGGGGACAGAATAATTCACCCCTCCACTTT

j_gene: TRBJ1-1
abundance: .
v_gene: TRBV7-2
d_gene: TRBD1
CDR3aa: CTSESGQGTEAFF
CDR3nt: TGTACCAGCGAGTCGGGACAGGGAACTGAAGCTTTCTTT

j_gene: TRBJ1-4
abundance: once
v_gene: TRBV19
d_gene: TRBD1
CDR3aa: CASSIGQGNEKLFF
CDR3nt: TGTGCCAGTAGTATAGGACAGGGGAATGAAAAACTGTTTTTT

j_gene: TRBJ2-2
abundance: .
v_gene: TRBV4-3
d_gene: TRBD2
CDR3aa: CASSQEASGGPTGELFF
CDR3nt: TGCGCCAGCAGCCAAGAGGCTAGCGGGGGGCCCACCGGGGAGCTGTTTTTT

j_gene: TRBJ2-5
abundance: .
v_gene: TRBV5-8
d_gene: TRBD1
CDR3aa: CASSYRGQGSRETQYF
CDR3nt: TGTGCCAGCAGCTACCGGGGACAGGGGTCTAGGGAGACCCAGTACTTC

j_gene: TRBJ2-1
abundance: .
v_gene: TRBV3-1/TRBV3-2
d_gene: TRBD2
CDR3aa: CASSQDYGTSGLTYNEQFF
CDR3nt: TGTGCCAGCAGCCAAGATTATGGCACTAGCGGGCTTACCTACAATGAGCAGTTCTTC

j_gene: TRBJ1-4
abundance: .
v_gene: TRBV27
d_gene: TRBD1
CDR3aa: CASSFSRQGWENEKLFF
CDR3nt: TGTGCCAGCAGTTTTAGTCGACAGGGATGGGAAAATGAAAAACTGTTTTTT

j_gene: TRBJ2-7
abundance: .
v_gene: TRBV9
d_gene: TRBD2
CDR3aa: CASSVSGGALEQYF
CDR3nt: TGTGCCAGCAGCGTCAGCGGGGGGGCCCTCGAGCAGTACTTC

j_gene: TRBJ2-7
abundance: few
v_gene: TRBV3-1/TRBV3-2
d_gene: .
CDR3aa: CASSRLGVPYEQYF
CDR3nt: TGTGCCAGCAGCCGCCTCGGGGTCCCCTACGAGCAGTACTTC

j_gene: TRBJ2-3
abundance: .
v_gene: TRBV27
d_gene: TRBD2
CDR3aa: CASSFFGGGAVDTQYF
CDR3nt: TGTGCCAGCAGTTTCTTTGGCGGGGGGGCGGTAGATACGCAGTATTTT

j_gene: TRBJ1-1
abundance: .
v_gene: TRBV12-3/TRBV12-4
d_gene: TRBD1
CDR3aa: CASTRDRGTFF
CDR3nt: TGTGCCAGCACCCGGGACAGGGGAACTTTCTTT

j_gene: TRBJ1-3
abundance: .
v_gene: TRBV6-2/TRBV6-3
d_gene: .
CDR3aa: CASSLPRTSGGNTIYF
CDR3nt: TGTGCCAGCAGCCTTCCTCGCACCTCTGGTGGAAACACCATATATTTT

j_gene: TRBJ1-2
abundance: .
v_gene: TRBV7-2
d_gene: .
CDR3aa: CASTLEWGRAGGYTF
CDR3nt: TGTGCCAGCACCCTTGAATGGGGAAGGGCGGGAGGCTACACCTTC

j_gene: TRBJ2-5
abundance: .
v_gene: TRBV5-1
d_gene: .
CDR3aa: CASSLVSRETQYF
CDR3nt: TGCGCCAGCAGCTTGGTATCCCGAGAGACCCAGTACTTC

j_gene: TRBJ2-2
abundance: .
v_gene: TRBV19
d_gene: TRBD2
CDR3aa: CASSQASGAHTGELFF
CDR3nt: TGTGCCAGTAGTCAGGCTAGCGGGGCCCACACCGGGGAGCTGTTTTTT

j_gene: TRBJ1-5
abundance: .
v_gene: TRBV6-1
d_gene: .
CDR3aa: CASSEEQSNQPQHF
CDR3nt: TGTGCCAGCAGTGAAGAACAGAGCAATCAGCCCCAGCATTTT

j_gene: TRBJ1-5
abundance: .
v_gene: TRBV7-8
d_gene: .
CDR3aa: CASTLQAPDEPQHF
CDR3nt: TGTGCCAGCACCCTACAGGCCCCCGACGAGCCCCAGCATTTT

j_gene: TRBJ1-2
abundance: once
v_gene: TRBV6-5
d_gene: .
CDR3aa: CASSTHGQANYGYTF
CDR3nt: TGTGCCAGCAGCACCCACGGGCAAGCTAACTATGGCTACACCTTC

j_gene: TRBJ1-5
abundance: .
v_gene: TRBV10-3
d_gene: .
CDR3aa: CAISESGSDQPQHF
CDR3nt: TGTGCCATCAGTGAGTCGGGCAGTGATCAGCCCCAGCATTTT

j_gene: TRBJ1-5
abundance: .
v_gene: TRBV4-1
d_gene: .
CDR3aa: CASSQDPPANQPQHF
CDR3nt: TGCGCCAGCAGCCAAGACCCTCCCGCGAATCAGCCCCAGCATTTT

j_gene: TRBJ1-1
abundance: .
v_gene: TRBV5-4
d_gene: .
CDR3aa: CASSLGLMNTEAFF
CDR3nt: TGTGCCAGCAGCCTGGGTCTCATGAACACTGAAGCTTTCTTT

j_gene: TRBJ1-1
abundance: .
v_gene: TRBV2
d_gene: .
CDR3aa: CASFPTAVNTEAFF
CDR3nt: TGTGCCAGTTTCCCGACAGCCGTAAACACTGAAGCTTTCTTT

j_gene: TRBJ2-1
abundance: .
v_gene: TRBV4-3
d_gene: .
CDR3aa: CASSQQPGLGANEQFF
CDR3nt: TGCGCCAGCAGCCAACAACCGGGATTAGGAGCCAATGAGCAGTTCTTC